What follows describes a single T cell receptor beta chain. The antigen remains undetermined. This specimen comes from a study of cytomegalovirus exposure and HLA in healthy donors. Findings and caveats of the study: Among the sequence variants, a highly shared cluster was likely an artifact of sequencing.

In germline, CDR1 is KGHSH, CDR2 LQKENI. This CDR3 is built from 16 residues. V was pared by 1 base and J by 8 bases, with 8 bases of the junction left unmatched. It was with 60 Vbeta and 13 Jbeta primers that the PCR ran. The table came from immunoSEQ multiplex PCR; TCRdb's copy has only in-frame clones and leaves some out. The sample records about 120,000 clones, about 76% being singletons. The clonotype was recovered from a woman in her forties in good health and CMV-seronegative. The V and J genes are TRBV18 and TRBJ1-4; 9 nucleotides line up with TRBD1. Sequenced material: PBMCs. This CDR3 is CASSPLGQGLGEKLFF. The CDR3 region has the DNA TGTGCCAGCTCACCACTGGGACAGGGTTTAGGAGAAAAACTGTTTTTT.